Sequencing of this T cell receptor (beta chain) was carried out in a study of T-cell memory formation after mild COVID-19. This clonotype was seen a handful of times. Its antigen is not known. The study's findings and limits: Detection of some responders pre-infection suggested pre-existing cross-reactive memory T cells participated. Later expanders leaned toward CD4+, whereas clones contracting from day 15 to 85 were balanced CD4/CD8.

In TCRdb, the 5' RACE reads were re-called with MiXCR into one record per CDR3 protein. The sample has 150,000 to 200,000 distinct CDR3 sequences, roughly 18% seen once. Sequenced: PBMCs or a T cell subset sorted from them (not recorded which). This sequence was found in a man younger than 35 who had mild COVID-19 (a few samples of this study predate the infection). Cell type and time point are not known.

The CDR3 DNA reads TGCGCCAGCAGCCGTCTAGCGGGCCAAGAGACCCAGTACTTC. Its protein is CASSRLAGQETQYF. The V gene is TRBV4-1, the J gene TRBJ2-5; TRBD2 aligns across 8 bases. J was trimmed by 1 base and V by 4 bases; bases with no gene match: 2. This CDR3 contains 14 residues. Germline V gene lookup returns CDR1 MGHRA and CDR2 YSYEKL.